The next 32 T cell receptor beta chains were all read from a single sample in a study of graft-versus-host responses after intestinal transplantation (dated by TCRdb to the early 2020s). Preparation of the library involved the immunoSEQ multiplex PCR assay. In its TCRdb copy, this immuneACCESS table keeps in-frame sequences only and misses some clones. Where compared with another copy, unresolved V genes explain less than half of these, and the others have no known cause. For this sample the table gives about 86,000 clones, of which 88% were detected only once. The ten biggest clones cover 0.28% of the sample. These receptors have no known antigen. The time point label for this specimen denotes: cells obtained before transplantation from donor or recipient. Sequenced here: unstimulated CD4+ T cells sorted from spleen or lymph node cells, sampled before transplant. The origin of the receptors is a human donor who was the organ donor for an intestinal transplant.

This chain joins TRBV7-9 and TRBJ2-2; D possibly corresponds to TRBD1 (5 bases). Germline V gene data show CDR1 as SEHNR and CDR2 as FQNEAQ (reference sequence). V was shortened by 1 base and J by 1 base, with 16 bases between the two germline ends. The CDR3 runs to 18 residues. The CDR3 DNA is TGTGCCAGCAGCTTAGAATATATCATTAGGGGGAACACCGGGGAGCTGTTTTTT. Translation gives CASSLEYIIRGNTGELFF. Complete variable domain (other parts from reference TRBV7-9 and TRBJ2-2): DTGVSQNPRHKITKRGQNVTFRCDPISEHNRLYWYRQTLGQGPEFLTYFQNEAQLEKSRLLSDRFSAERPKGSFSTLEIQRTEQGDSAMYLCASSLEYIIRGNTGELFFGEGSRLTVL.

This chain links TRBV18 with TRBJ2-1, with 10 positions matching TRBD2. This CDR3 has 15 residues. Trimming took 3 bases from V and 3 from J; bases not matched to a gene: 2. Germline assignment: CDR1 KGHSH and CDR2 LQKENI. The CDR3 loop is CASSPRTSGYNEQFF. Here the CDR3 DNA reads TGTGCCAGCTCACCCAGGACTAGCGGCTACAATGAGCAGTTCTTC.

The gene calls are TRBV6-1 and TRBJ2-7, with D perhaps TRBD1 (5 bases). The CDR3 covers 14 residues. Germline values: CDR1 MNHNS, CDR2 SASEGT. The V and J ends lost 8 bases and 0 bases respectively, with 14 bases between them. The CDR3 loop is CASATGLSSYEQYF. Here the CDR3 DNA reads TGTGCCAGCGCTACAGGTTTGAGCTCCTACGAGCAGTACTTC.

The chain joins TRBV18 to TRBJ2-7, with a possible D match to TRBD1 (5 bases). Germline V gene lookup returns CDR1 KGHSH and CDR2 LQKENI. V was pared by 2 bases and J by 3 bases, with 23 bases between. This CDR3 has 18 residues. CDR3 amino acids: CASSPGASSRPFGYEQYF. CDR3 DNA sequence: TGTGCCAGCTCACCAGGGGCGTCCTCTAGGCCCTTTGGCTACGAGCAGTACTTC.

This clone appeared once. This chain joins TRBV7-6 and TRBJ1-4, with D possibly being TRBD1 (6 bases). V was clipped by 3 bases and J by 7 bases, with 15 bases between them. Germline values: CDR1 SGHVS, CDR2 FNYEAQ. CDR3 length: 15 amino acids. The CDR3 spells CASSFVPGEGEKLFF. The DNA for the CDR3 is TGTGCCAGCAGCTTTGTTCCAGGGGAGGGTGAAAAACTGTTTTTT.

The chain recombines TRBV9 with TRBJ2-5, with 9 bases lining up with TRBD1. The J call may be in error: the DNA end matches TRBJ2-7 better. The CDR3 totals 14 residues. Germline CDR1 is SGDLS and CDR2 is YYNGEE. Written as DNA, the CDR3 is TGTGCCAGCAGCCCCAGGACAGGGGACTACGAGCAGTACTTC. This translates into CASSPRTGDYEQYF.

This clone was seen only once. The chain joins TRBV28 to TRBJ2-4; D ambiguous. Deletions cut 3 bases from V and 1 base from J, with 7 bases between. The germline V gene encodes CDR1 MDHEN and CDR2 SYDVKM. CDR3 length equals 14 residues. DNA for the CDR3: TGTGCCAGCAGTTTCCCAGGCGCCAAAAACATTCAGTACTTC. This encodes CASSFPGAKNIQYF.

The rearrangement uses TRBV19 and TRBJ2-6, with D unresolved. Trimming left V 3 bases short and J 0 bases short, with 6 bases between. Germline CDR1 reads LNHDA; CDR2 reads SQIVND (reference sequence). There are 15 residues in the CDR3. The CDR3 nucleotides are TGTGCCAGTAGTATCGAACACTCTGGGGCCAACGTCCTGACTTTC. Protein sequence: CASSIEHSGANVLTF.

The chain couples TRBV28 to TRBJ1-2; 7 bases fit TRBD1. The J segment lost 8 bases and the V segment lost 4 bases, leaving 7 bases of the junction unmatched. The germline CDR1 and CDR2 sequences are MDHEN and SYDVKM. The CDR3 has 13 amino acids. The CDR3 nucleotides are TGTGCCAGCAGTTCGACAGGGTATGAGGGCTACACCTTC. As protein: CASSSTGYEGYTF.

The genes are TRBV4-2 and TRBJ2-1; unclear D gene. The CDR3 loop spans 16 amino acids. The V gene lost 0 bases and the J gene lost 2 bases, with 11 bases spanning the gap. Germline lookup yields CDR1 LGHNA and CDR2 YNFKEQ. The CDR3 is CASSQDWLRTYNEQFF. In nucleotides, the CDR3 is TGTGCCAGCAGCCAAGATTGGCTGAGGACCTACAATGAGCAGTTCTTC.

The chain couples TRBV4-2 to TRBJ2-1; TRBD2 matches 7 bases. The junction had 11 bases not matched to a gene; V was cut back by 0 bases and J by 9 bases. There are 16 residues in the CDR3. Germline V gene sequence: CDR1 LGHNA, CDR2 YNFKEQ. The CDR3 bases are TGTGCCAGCAGCCAAGATTCGAGACTAGCCTTGGGTGAGCAGTTCTTC. The encoded protein is CASSQDSRLALGEQFF.

V and J are TRBV6-6 and TRBJ2-3; 10 positions agree with TRBD2. In germline, CDR1 is MNHNY, CDR2 SVGAGI (reference sequence). The CDR3 covers 16 residues. V gave up 5 bases and J gave up 6 bases; unmatched junction bases: 11. The CDR3 DNA reads as TGTGCCAGCAGTGGACTAGCGGCGGGTAATTTGGATACGCAGTATTTT. Amino acids: CASSGLAAGNLDTQYF.

The chain uses TRBV2 and TRBJ1-2; D call uncertain. CDR1 SNHLY and CDR2 FYNNEI come from the germline V gene. V lost 8 bases and J lost 7, with 17 bases in between. The CDR3 extends over 13 amino acids. The CDR3 DNA sequence: TGTGCCAGCGTGGTTGCGGGTCTGGGTGGCTACACCTTC. It is translated as CASVVAGLGGYTF.

V and J are TRBV7-2 and TRBJ2-5, with TRBD1 matching 9 bases. This CDR3 is 17 amino acids long. V lost 6 bases, J lost 5 bases, and 16 bases stayed unmatched. Germline V gene sequence: CDR1 SGHTA, CDR2 FQGNSA. Here the CDR3 reads CASRPDRGSFPGETQYF. The DNA for the CDR3 is TGTGCCAGCAGACCCGACAGGGGGAGTTTCCCCGGGGAGACCCAGTACTTC. Full variable domain (missing parts from reference TRBV7-2 and TRBJ2-5): GAGVSQSPSNKVTEKGKDVELRCDPISGHTALYWYRQSLGQGLEFLIYFQGNSAPDKSGLPSDRFSAERTGGSVSTLTIQRTQQEDSAVYLCASRPDRGSFPGETQYFGPGTRLLVL.

The chain uses TRBV7-9 and TRBJ2-1; D is possibly TRBD1 (5 bases). The V end was cut by 4 bases, the J end by 0 bases, with 13 bases between. This CDR3 region has 16 residues. Germline V gene sequence: CDR1 SEHNR, CDR2 FQNEAQ (reference sequence). In DNA form, the CDR3 reads TGTGCCAGCAGCTCAATAGGGGCCTACTCCTACAATGAGCAGTTCTTC. Translation: CASSSIGAYSYNEQFF.

The chain couples TRBV11-2 to TRBJ1-4, with TRBD1 identical over 8 bases. The ends lost 1 base at V and 4 bases at J; junction bases unmatched: 2. Germline lookup yields CDR1 SGHAT and CDR2 FQNNGV. This CDR3 region has 15 residues. CDR3 sequence reads: CASSLGTGLNEKLFF. CDR3 DNA: TGTGCCAGCAGCTTAGGGACAGGGCTTAATGAAAAACTGTTTTTT.

V usage is TRBV2 and J usage is TRBJ2-7; TRBD1 matches 7 bases. CDR1 SNHLY and CDR2 FYNNEI come from the germline V gene. CDR3 length: 14 amino acids. The V gene end was trimmed by 6 bases and the J gene end by 4 bases; junction bases not matched to a gene: 9. DNA of the CDR3: TGTGCCAGCAGACTCGACAGGGTTGGTTACGAGCAGTACTTC. Amino acids: CASRLDRVGYEQYF. The full variable domain, completed using reference TRBV2 and TRBJ2-7, is EPEVTQTPSHQVTQMGQEVILRCVPISNHLYFYWYRQILGQKVEFLVSFYNNEISEKSEIFDDQFSVERPDGSNFTLKIRSTKLEDSAMYFCASRLDRVGYEQYFGPGTRLTVT.

The chain couples TRBV12-5 to TRBJ2-1; possibly TRBD1 for D (6 bases). The V end lost 1 base, the J end lost 0 bases, and 7 bases lay between the germline ends. Germline lookup yields CDR1 LGHNT and CDR2 FRNRAP. The CDR3 has 15 residues. The chain's CDR3 is CASGLGGRSYNEQFF. The CDR3 DNA follows: TGTGCTAGTGGTTTGGGGGGGCGCTCCTACAATGAGCAGTTCTTC.

The chain has TRBV7-2 and TRBJ1-6; D gene unclear. This CDR3 has 16 residues. Trimming left V 3 bases short and J 7 bases short, with 16 bases between. Germline lookup yields CDR1 SGHTA and CDR2 FQGNSA. CDR3 sequence reads: CASSFPTPGRNSPLHF. DNA of the CDR3: TGTGCCAGCAGCTTCCCAACCCCAGGCCGGAATTCACCCCTCCACTTT.

The V and J genes are TRBV7-2 and TRBJ2-1, with 8 bases identical to TRBD1. CDR3 length: 16 residues. CDR1 and CDR2 (germline): SGHTA, FQGNSA. Unmatched junction bases numbered 9, after V lost 2 bases and J lost 6 bases. The DNA for the CDR3 is TGTGCCAGCAGCTTACGATCAGGGGGCGCCAGCAATGAGCAGTTCTTC. It specifies CASSLRSGGASNEQFF.

The table lists this clone with a few counts. The chain joins TRBV9 to TRBJ2-7, with D possibly matching TRBD1 (6 bases). The CDR3 sequence is 15 residues long. The V end was cut by 4 bases, the J end by 7 bases, with 21 bases between. Germline CDR1 SGDLS, CDR2 YYNGEE. The CDR3 sequence: CASSHRVGVPGEQYF. For the CDR3, the DNA is TGTGCCAGCAGCCACAGGGTTGGGGTTCCGGGGGAGCAGTACTTC.

The rearrangement joins TRBV7-9 to TRBJ2-2; D is perhaps TRBD1 (5 bases). Germline CDR1 reads SEHNR; CDR2 reads FQNEAQ (reference sequence). The V gene lost 7 bases and the J gene lost 0 bases, with 18 bases spanning the gap. The CDR3 length is 17 residues. The CDR3 sequence: CASIPIGAEPNTGELFF. The CDR3 nucleotides are TGTGCCAGCATCCCAATTGGGGCAGAACCGAACACCGGGGAGCTGTTTTTT.

The chain combines TRBV19 with TRBJ2-3; 10 nucleotides agree with TRBD2. The germline CDR1 and CDR2 sequences are LNHDA and SQIVND (reference sequence). Trimming at V came to 8 bases and at J to 0 bases, leaving 2 bases not matched to a gene. This CDR3 comprises 14 residues. The CDR3: CASSGLASTDTQYF. The CDR3 DNA follows: TGTGCCAGTTCGGGACTAGCGAGCACAGATACGCAGTATTTT.

Concerning this clone: The sample has other DNA sequences that encode this CDR3 too. V is TRBV7-2 and J is TRBJ2-6; tentatively, D is TRBD2 (5 bases). The CDR3 sequence is 15 residues long. Trimming stripped 5 bases from V and 0 bases from J, with 8 bases between. The V gene's germline CDR1 is SGHTA and CDR2 FQGNSA. CDR3 in amino acids: CASSLGGSGANVLTF. As DNA, the CDR3 is TGTGCCAGCAGCCTAGGAGGCTCTGGGGCCAACGTCCTGACTTTC.

This clone appeared once. This chain's CDR3 is CASSERLGDEQFF. CDR3 in DNA: TGTGCCAGCAGTGAACGGCTCGGGGATGAGCAGTTCTTC. This rearrangement joins TRBV25-1 to TRBJ2-1, with D possibly TRBD2 on 5 matching bases. Germline V gives CDR1 MGHDK, CDR2 SYGVNS. The CDR3 sequence is 13 residues long. The V end lost 2 bases, the J end lost 8 bases, and 10 bases lay between the germline ends.

The chain combines TRBV5-8 with TRBJ1-2; D might be TRBD1 (5 bases). This CDR3 contains 13 residues. From germline, CDR1 is SGHTS and CDR2 YDEGEE. The V and J ends lost 5 bases and 4 bases respectively, with 12 bases between them. CDR3 in amino acids: CASSWRQSYGYTF. In nucleotides, the CDR3 is TGTGCCAGCAGTTGGCGACAGAGCTATGGCTACACCTTC.

This chain links TRBV7-9 with TRBJ2-5; 7 bases line up with TRBD2. CDR3 length: 15 amino acids. Germline assignment: CDR1 SEHNR and CDR2 FQNEAQ (reference sequence). The ends lost 1 base at V and 2 bases at J; junction bases unmatched: 4. CDR3 sequence (DNA): TGTGCCAGCAGCTTAGGGAGCGGGGTGCAAGAGACCCAGTACTTC. It is translated as CASSLGSGVQETQYF.

This chain uses TRBV27 with TRBJ1-2, with D possibly being TRBD1 (5 bases). The CDR3 extends over 14 amino acids. The V end was cut by 2 bases, the J end by 5 bases, with 12 bases between. Germline CDR1 and CDR2: MNHEY and SMNVEV (reference sequence). This CDR3 reads CASSLRQGYYGYTF. CDR3 in DNA: TGTGCCAGCAGTTTACGGCAGGGTTATTATGGCTACACCTTC.

The chain links TRBV28 to TRBJ2-7, with D possibly matching TRBD1 (5 bases). Germline V gene sequence: CDR1 MDHEN, CDR2 SYDVKM. V lost 8 bases and J lost 0, with 11 bases in between. This CDR3 is built from 13 residues. As DNA, the CDR3 is TGTGCCAGCGTAAGGGGCGGCTCCTACGAGCAGTACTTC. It is translated as CASVRGGSYEQYF.

V usage is TRBV11-2 and J usage is TRBJ1-1, with 7 bases lining up with TRBD1. J lost 5 bases, V lost 3 bases, and 9 bases had no gene match. From germline, CDR1 is SGHAT and CDR2 FQNNGV. The CDR3 extends over 15 amino acids. CDR3 sequence reads: CASSFGGGLGTEAFF. The DNA for the CDR3 is TGTGCCAGCAGCTTTGGAGGGGGCCTGGGAACTGAAGCTTTCTTT.

The chain couples TRBV10-1 to TRBJ1-1; weak D call: TRBD1 (5 bases). V dropped 7 bases and J dropped 11 bases, with 11 bases sitting between them. Germline V CDR1 and CDR2: WNHNN, SYGVQD (reference sequence). CDR3 length: 10 residues. Here the CDR3 reads CASMGQTAFF. The CDR3 nucleotides are TGCGCCAGCATGGGGCAGACGGCTTTCTTT.

This clone is a singleton in its sample. V is TRBV7-2 and J is TRBJ2-3, with TRBD2 matching 7 bases. Germline loops: CDR1 SGHTA, CDR2 FQGNSA. This CDR3 spans 16 amino acids. The J segment lost 4 bases and the V segment lost 3 bases, leaving 10 bases of the junction unmatched. In nucleotides, the CDR3 is TGTGCCAGCAGCTTGGGGGGGAGCGGAACCTCAGATACGCAGTATTTT. Translating gives CASSLGGSGTSDTQYF.